This is a list of T cell receptor beta chains from one sample in a study of CD8+ T cells in alopecia areata. Profiling relied on immunoSEQ multiplex PCR, and the TCRdb table lists in-frame clones only, not all of them. The sample shows around 34,000 clones, around three fifths of them seen only once. Sequenced: NKG2D-high CD8+ T cells sorted from blood. Every receptor here comes from a human donor with alopecia areata. CDR3s include the opening cysteine and the closing phenylalanine or tryptophan.

len	v_gene	j_gene	CDR3aa
15	TRBV6-1	TRBJ2-1	CASSAWRENYNEQFF
16	TRBV5-6	TRBJ2-1	CASSLGAAVSYNEQFF
15	TRBV29-1	TRBJ2-7	CSVASGQWLSYEQYF
14	TRBV27	TRBJ2-7	CASSWALGGYEQYF
14	TRBV14	TRBJ1-1	CASSPGQKNTEAFF
14	TRBV19	TRBJ1-1	CASSIVPDTSEAFF
14	TRBV19	TRBJ2-7	CASKASGAAYEQYF
17	TRBV28	TRBJ2-1	CASSSPLAGVGRHEQFF
14	TRBV29-1	TRBJ2-2	CSARAGGSTGELFF
16	TRBV9	TRBJ2-1	CASSVVVDSSYNEQFF
17	TRBV4-1	TRBJ1-2	CASSQGLRNQGARGYTF
14	TRBV28	TRBJ2-3	CASSLAPRTDTQYF
14	TRBV29-1	TRBJ1-2	CSVEELWGDYGYTF
11	TRBV4-3	TRBJ2-1	CASSPNNEQFF
16	TRBV7-8	TRBJ1-3	CASSLVPGVSGNTIYF
13	TRBV6-5	TRBJ1-4	CASSYVWGGKLFF
16	TRBV28	TRBJ2-5	CASSPLEGQIQETQYF
17	TRBV7-9	TRBJ2-7	CASSLGTSGVSSYEQYF
15	TRBV2	TRBJ2-7	CASSHARDRDYEQYF
14	TRBV29-1	TRBJ2-1	CSVYGQGTRNEQFF
13	TRBV5-1	TRBJ1-1	CASSLVRNHEAFF
12	TRBV7-9	TRBJ2-1	CASSLYGNEQFF
15	TRBV6-4	TRBJ2-7	CASSDSTGVPYEQYF
16	TRBV7-6	TRBJ2-2	CASSLRSGSGTGELFF
14	TRBV13	TRBJ1-3	CASSRADPGNTIYF
13	TRBV4-1	TRBJ2-7	CASSQGEQGEQYF
16	TRBV2	TRBJ2-1	CASIGLAGSSYNEQFF
14	TRBV4-2	TRBJ2-2	CASSQGQWTGELFF
12	TRBV29-1	TRBJ2-7	CSVEQGAYEQYF
11	TRBV28	TRBJ2-2	CASSRAGELFF
16	TRBV28	TRBJ2-1	CASSKSGRGGEDEQFF
14	TRBV7-9	TRBJ2-5	CASSLLAGQETQYF
19	TRBV7-6	TRBJ2-1	CASSPATGASGSSYNEQFF
13	TRBV27	TRBJ2-7	CASSPQSSYEQYF
16	TRBV4-3	TRBJ1-3	CASSQDEGFSGNTIYF
15	TRBV7-6	TRBJ2-1	CASSLTGRPAEEQFF
15	TRBV19	TRBJ2-1	CASSVTGYSYNEQFF
13	TRBV27	TRBJ1-1	CASSWNYRTEAFF
17	TRBV4-3	TRBJ1-1	CASSHGTGGAMNTEAFF
15	TRBV27	TRBJ2-5	CASSFRDSPQETQYF
13	TRBV30	TRBJ2-3	CAWTDGAGDTQYF
16	TRBV7-9	TRBJ2-3	CASSLGSGGSTDTQYF
13	TRBV7-9	TRBJ2-6	CASSLRKANVLTF
15	TRBV19	TRBJ1-2	CASSLIMAAPYGYTF
14	TRBV7-6	TRBJ1-3	CASSLTGGRNTIYF
14	TRBV27	-	CASSLTSAPYEQYF
11	TRBV29-1	TRBJ1-1	CSVAGSTEAFF
14	TRBV7-2	TRBJ2-7	CASSHLTGTYEQYF
13	TRBV19	TRBJ1-5	CASSIMGYQPQHF
14	TRBV9	TRBJ2-6	CASSEGSGANVLTF
13	TRBV5-4	TRBJ1-1	CASSSQGVTEAFF
16	TRBV2	TRBJ2-2	CASNRGTGGDTGELFF